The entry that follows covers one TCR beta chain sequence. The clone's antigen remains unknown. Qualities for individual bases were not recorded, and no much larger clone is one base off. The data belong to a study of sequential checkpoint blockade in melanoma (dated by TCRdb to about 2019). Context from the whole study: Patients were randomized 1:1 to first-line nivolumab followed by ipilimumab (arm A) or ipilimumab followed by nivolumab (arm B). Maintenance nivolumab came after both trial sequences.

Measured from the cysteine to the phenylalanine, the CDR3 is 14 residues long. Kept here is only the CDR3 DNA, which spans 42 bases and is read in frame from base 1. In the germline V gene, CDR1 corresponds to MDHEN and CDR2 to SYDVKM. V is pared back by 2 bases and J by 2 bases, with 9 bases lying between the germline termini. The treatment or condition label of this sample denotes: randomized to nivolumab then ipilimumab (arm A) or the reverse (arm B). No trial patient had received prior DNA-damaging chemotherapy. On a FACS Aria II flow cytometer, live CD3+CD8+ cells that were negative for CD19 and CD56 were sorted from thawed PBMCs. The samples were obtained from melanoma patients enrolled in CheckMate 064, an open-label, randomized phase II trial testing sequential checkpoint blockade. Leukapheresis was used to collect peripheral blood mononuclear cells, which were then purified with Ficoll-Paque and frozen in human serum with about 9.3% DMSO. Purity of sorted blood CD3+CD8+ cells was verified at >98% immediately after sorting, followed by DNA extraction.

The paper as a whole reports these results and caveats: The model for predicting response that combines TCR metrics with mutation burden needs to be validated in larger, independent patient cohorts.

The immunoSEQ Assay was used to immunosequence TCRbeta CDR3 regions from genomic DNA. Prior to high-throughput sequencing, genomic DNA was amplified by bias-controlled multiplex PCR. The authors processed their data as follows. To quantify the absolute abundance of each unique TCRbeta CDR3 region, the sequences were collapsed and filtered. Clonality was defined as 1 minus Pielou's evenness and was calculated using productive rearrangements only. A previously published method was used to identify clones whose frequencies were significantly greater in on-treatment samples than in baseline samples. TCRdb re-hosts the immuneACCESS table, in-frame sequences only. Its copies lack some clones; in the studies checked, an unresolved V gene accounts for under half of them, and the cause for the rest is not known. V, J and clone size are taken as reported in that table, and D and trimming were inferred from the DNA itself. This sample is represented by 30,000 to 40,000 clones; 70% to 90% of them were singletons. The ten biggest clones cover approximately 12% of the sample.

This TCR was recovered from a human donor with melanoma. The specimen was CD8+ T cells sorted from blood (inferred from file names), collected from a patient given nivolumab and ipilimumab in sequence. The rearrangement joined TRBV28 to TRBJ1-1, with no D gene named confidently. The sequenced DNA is TGTGCCAGCAGTTTAGCGCAGGTTAACACTGAAGCTTTCTTT. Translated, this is CASSLAQVNTEAFF.